The rows below give T cell receptor beta chains drawn from one sample of a study of T cell responses to AZD1222 COVID-19 vaccine. Generated by immunoSEQ multiplex PCR, the TCRdb table keeps only in-frame clones and is missing some. The sample includes 150,000 to 200,000 clones, more than 80% of them seen just once. The material was peripheral blood, obtained on day 0 of AZD1222 vaccination. The receptors were sampled from an adult in good health. Each CDR3 is given with its conserved first and last residue. A D gene is named only where the DNA matches it firmly. The size of a clone is reported for some rows only, either as once, few or many, or as a class for expanded clones.

v_gene,abundance,j_gene,d_gene,CDR3nt,CDR3aa
TRBV10-1,NA,TRBJ2-1,NA,TGCGCCAGCAGTGAGTCTAAATACGACCCCCCAGGTGGGCAGTTCTTC,CASSESKYDPPGGQFF
TRBV20-1,NA,TRBJ2-5,NA,TGCAGTGCTCTTGTGACAGAGACCCAGTACTTC,CSALVTETQYF
TRBV18,NA,TRBJ1-2,TRBD1,TGTGCCAGCTCAAGCCGGGACAGGGAATCTAGGGGCTACACCTTC,CASSSRDRESRGYTF
TRBV5-1,NA,TRBJ2-1,TRBD2,TGCGCCAGCAGACGGGGACAGAAGCGGGAGGGGAAGAATGAGCAGTTCTTC,CASRRGQKREGKNEQFF
TRBV11-2,NA,TRBJ1-5,TRBD1,TGTGCCAGCAGCCCCCGTGGGACAGGGCAGCCCCAGCATTTT,CASSPRGTGQPQHF
TRBV7-9,NA,TRBJ1-4,NA,TGTGCCAGCAGCTTTCCCCTCACCACACCGAATGAAAAACTGTTTTTT,CASSFPLTTPNEKLFF
TRBV30,NA,TRBJ1-4,NA,TGTGCCTGGAATTCCGACCGAGCGGTGTTTTTT,CAWNSDRAVFF
TRBV6-5,NA,TRBJ1-1,NA,TGTGCCAGCAGTTACTCTGGACACCTGAACACTGAAGCTTTCTTT,CASSYSGHLNTEAFF
TRBV12-3/TRBV12-4,NA,TRBJ2-3,NA,TGTGCCAGCAGTTCAACAGGGCAAGATACGCAGTATTTT,CASSSTGQDTQYF
TRBV12-3/TRBV12-4,NA,TRBJ2-5,NA,TGTGCCAGCAGTTCACAAGAGACCCAGTACTTC,CASSSQETQYF
TRBV5-5,NA,TRBJ1-5,NA,TGTGCCAGCAGCTTGTCTGGGGGGATCTCCAATCAGCCCCAGCATTTT,CASSLSGGISNQPQHF
TRBV5-6,NA,TRBJ1-3,NA,TGTGCCAGCAGCTTAACCGAGGGTACGATATATTTT,CASSLTEGTIYF
TRBV4-1,once,TRBJ2-1,NA,TGCGCCAGCAGCCAGGCGACCGGGACGAATGAGCAGTTCTTC,CASSQATGTNEQFF
TRBV28,once,TRBJ2-1,NA,TGTGCCAGCAGTACCCGAGGTGGGGGTTCGTACAATGAGCAGTTCTTC,CASSTRGGGSYNEQFF
TRBV3-1/TRBV3-2,NA,TRBJ2-1,TRBD2,TGTGCCAGCAGCCAAGCGACTAGCGGGAGGGGTAATGAGCAGTTCTTC,CASSQATSGRGNEQFF
TRBV5-1,NA,TRBJ2-1,NA,TGCGCCAGCAGCCAAAGACTAGATTTCCATGAGCAGTTCTTC,CASSQRLDFHEQFF
TRBV28,NA,TRBJ1-1,NA,TGTGCCAGCAGTTCACACAGAAGGACGACGAACACTGAAGCTTTCTTT,CASSSHRRTTNTEAFF
TRBV28,NA,TRBJ1-3,NA,TGTGCCAGCAGTCTAGGCGGATCCTCTGGAAACACCATATATTTT,CASSLGGSSGNTIYF
TRBV6-2/TRBV6-3,NA,TRBJ2-3,NA,TGTGCCAGCAGTTACTCCTCTCGGAGGGCGGCGACGCAGTATTTT,CASSYSSRRAATQYF
TRBV24-1,NA,TRBJ2-1,TRBD1,TGTGCCACCAGTCAGGGGGTTCGAGGCTCCTACAATGAGCAGTTCTTC,CATSQGVRGSYNEQFF
TRBV6-5,NA,TRBJ1-2,NA,TGTGCCAGCAGGGGCGAGGGCACGGACTATGGCTACACCTTC,CASRGEGTDYGYTF
TRBV3-1/TRBV3-2,NA,TRBJ2-6,NA,TGTGCCAGCAGCCCCGAGGCAGCCGGGGCCAACGTCCTGACTTTC,CASSPEAAGANVLTF
TRBV19,NA,TRBJ2-7,NA,TGTGCCAGTAGCGGACAGAGCTACGAGCAGTACTTC,CASSGQSYEQYF
TRBV24-1,NA,TRBJ2-3,TRBD2,TGTGCCACCAGTGATTCGAGCGGGAGAAGTACAGATACGCAGTATTTT,CATSDSSGRSTDTQYF
TRBV7-9,NA,TRBJ1-6,NA,TGTGCCAGCAGCTTAGACCGTAATTCACCCCTCCACTTT,CASSLDRNSPLHF
TRBV29-1,NA,TRBJ1-5,NA,TGCAGCGTTGCCAGGGCCGAAAATCAGCCCCAGCATTTT,CSVARAENQPQHF
TRBV12-2,NA,TRBJ2-2,NA,TGTGCAAGTCGCTTAGTTCGACTAGCGGGAGATATCGACACCGGGGAGCTGTTTTTT,CASRLVRLAGDIDTGELFF
TRBV6-5,NA,TRBJ2-1,TRBD2,TGTGCCAGCAGGCCCAGCGGGAGAGTTAATGAGCAGTTCTTC,CASRPSGRVNEQFF
TRBV25-1,NA,TRBJ1-2,NA,TGTGCCAGCAGTGAATACTCATCTGTTAACTATGGCTACACCTTC,CASSEYSSVNYGYTF
TRBV25-1,many,TRBJ1-1,NA,TGTGCCAGCAGTCGGAACGCGGGAACTGAAGCTTTCTTT,CASSRNAGTEAFF
TRBV15,NA,TRBJ2-1,NA,TGTGCCAGCGACAGAAATAAATTACCCGTGACCTACAATGAGCAGTTCTTC,CASDRNKLPVTYNEQFF
TRBV6-2/TRBV6-3,NA,TRBJ1-1,NA,TGTGCCAGCAGTTACGGGGGAGGGGATGAAGCTTTCTTT,CASSYGGGDEAFF